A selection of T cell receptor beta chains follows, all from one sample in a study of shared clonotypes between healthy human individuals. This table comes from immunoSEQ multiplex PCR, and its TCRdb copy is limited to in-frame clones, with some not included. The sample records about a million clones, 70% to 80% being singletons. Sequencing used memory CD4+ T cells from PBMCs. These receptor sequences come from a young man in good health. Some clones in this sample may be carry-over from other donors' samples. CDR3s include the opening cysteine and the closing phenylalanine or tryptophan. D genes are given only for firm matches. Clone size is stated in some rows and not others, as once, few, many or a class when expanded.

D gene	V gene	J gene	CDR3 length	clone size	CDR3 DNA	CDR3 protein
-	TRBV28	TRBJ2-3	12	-	TGTGCCAGCAGTTTAGTAGGGGATACGCAGTATTTT	CASSLVGDTQYF
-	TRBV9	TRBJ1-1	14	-	TGTGCCAGCAGCCCCACCGGTGGATTGGCTGAAGCTTTCTTT	CASSPTGGLAEAFF
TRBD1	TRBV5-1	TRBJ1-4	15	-	TGCGCCAGCAGCTTGGTTTCAGGGGGCGACGAAAAACTGTTTTTT	CASSLVSGGDEKLFF
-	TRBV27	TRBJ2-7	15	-	TGTGCCAGCAGTTTATCGCCGACATGGGGTTACGAGCAGTACTTC	CASSLSPTWGYEQYF
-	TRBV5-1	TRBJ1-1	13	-	TGCGCCAGCAGCTCAGACAAGAACACTGAAGCTTTCTTT	CASSSDKNTEAFF
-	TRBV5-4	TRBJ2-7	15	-	TGTGCCAGCAGCCCAGGCGGGGAGGTTTTCCACGAGCAGTACTTC	CASSPGGEVFHEQYF
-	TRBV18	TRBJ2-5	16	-	TGTGCCAGCTCACCACCGAGGCAGCTGGGGCGGGAGACCCAGTACTTC	CASSPPRQLGRETQYF
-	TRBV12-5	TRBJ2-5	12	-	TGTGCTAGTGGCTCCGGGACAGAGACCCAGTACTTC	CASGSGTETQYF
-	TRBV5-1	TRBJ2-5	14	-	TGCGCCAGCAGCTTGGTATACATAACTGGGACCCAGTACTTC	CASSLVYITGTQYF
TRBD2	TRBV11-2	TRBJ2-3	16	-	TGTGCCAGCAGCTTAGGAGCGGGAGGTGGCACAGATACGCAGTATTTT	CASSLGAGGGTDTQYF
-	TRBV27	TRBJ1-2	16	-	TGTGCCAGCAGTTACAGGGTTCTCCCTACTAACTATGGCTACACCTTC	CASSYRVLPTNYGYTF
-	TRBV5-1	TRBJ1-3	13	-	TGCGCCAGCAGCTTAGAAGGGGGAAACACCATATATTTT	CASSLEGGNTIYF
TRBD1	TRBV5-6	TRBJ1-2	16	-	TGTGCCAGCAGCTTGACAGGGACAGCTCTTAACTATGGCTACACCTTC	CASSLTGTALNYGYTF
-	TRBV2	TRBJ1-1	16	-	TGTGCCAGCAGTGATTGGGTGACAGCCATGAACACTGAAGCTTTCTTT	CASSDWVTAMNTEAFF
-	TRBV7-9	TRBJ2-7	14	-	TGTGCCAGCGGCAGGGGCGGGAGCTCCTACGAGCAGTACTTC	CASGRGGSSYEQYF
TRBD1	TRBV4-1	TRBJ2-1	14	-	TGCGCCAGCAGCCGAAGGGACAGTTACAATGAGCAGTTCTTC	CASSRRDSYNEQFF
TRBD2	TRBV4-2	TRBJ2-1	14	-	TGTGCCAGCAGCCTAGCGGGAACCTACAATGAGCAGTTCTTC	CASSLAGTYNEQFF
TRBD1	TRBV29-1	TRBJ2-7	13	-	TGCAGCGTTGCCGACAGGGGGCAAAGCGAGCAGTACTTC	CSVADRGQSEQYF
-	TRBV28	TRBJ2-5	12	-	TGTGCCAGCGGGATAATCTGGAAGACCCAGTACTTC	CASGIIWKTQYF
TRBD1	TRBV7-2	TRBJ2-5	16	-	TGTGCCAGCAGCTTAGGGAGGACAGGGGGCCAAGAGACCCAGTACTTC	CASSLGRTGGQETQYF
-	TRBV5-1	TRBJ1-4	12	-	TGCGCCAGCAGCTCCAGCCCTGAAAAACTGTTTTTT	CASSSSPEKLFF
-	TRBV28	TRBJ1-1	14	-	TGTGCCAGCAGCCGTCGGGGGACTTCCTTGGAAGCTTTCTTT	CASSRRGTSLEAFF
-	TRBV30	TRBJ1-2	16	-	TGTGCCTGGAGTGTACCCCCTCAGGGACCTAACTATGGCTACACCTTC	CAWSVPPQGPNYGYTF
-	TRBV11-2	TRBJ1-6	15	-	TGTGCCAGCAGCATTCTGCCCCAGACGGGTTCACCCCTCCACTTT	CASSILPQTGSPLHF
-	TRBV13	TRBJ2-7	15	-	TGTGCCAGCAGCTCATACAGTGACCGCTCCTACGAGCAGTACTTC	CASSSYSDRSYEQYF
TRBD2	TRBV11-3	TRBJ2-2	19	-	TGTGCCAGCAGCCAAGGACAGGGGAGGCTAGCGGGAGGCACCGGGGAGCTGTTTTTT	CASSQGQGRLAGGTGELFF
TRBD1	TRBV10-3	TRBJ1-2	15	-	TGTGCCATCAGCCCCGGGACAGGGGGTGGCTATGGCTACACCTTC	CAISPGTGGGYGYTF
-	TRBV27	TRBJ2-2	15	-	TGTGCCAGCAGTTTTTTGGGCTCGAACACCGGGGAGCTGTTTTTT	CASSFLGSNTGELFF
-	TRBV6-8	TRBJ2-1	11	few	TGTGCCAGCCTACAGCCGGCATTCGAGTTCTTC	CASLQPAFEFF
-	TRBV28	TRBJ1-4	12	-	TGTGCCAGCAGGGCGGGGGGTGAAAAACTGTTTTTT	CASRAGGEKLFF
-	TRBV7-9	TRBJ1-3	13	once	TGTGCCAGCAGCTTGATGGGGGTGAACACCATATATTTT	CASSLMGVNTIYF
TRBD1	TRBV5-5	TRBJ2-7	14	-	TGTGCCAGCAGCTTGGACAGGGGTTACGACGAGCAGTACTTC	CASSLDRGYDEQYF
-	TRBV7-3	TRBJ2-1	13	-	TGTGCCAGCAGCTTAAGGGGGGACAATGAGCAGTTCTTC	CASSLRGDNEQFF
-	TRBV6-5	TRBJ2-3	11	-	TGTGCCAGCAGTTACCAGGATACGCAGTATTTT	CASSYQDTQYF
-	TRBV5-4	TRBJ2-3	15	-	TGTGCCAGCAGCTCCTACAGGGACCGCACAGATACGCAGTATTTT	CASSSYRDRTDTQYF
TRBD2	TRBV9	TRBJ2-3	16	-	TGTGCCAGCAGCGTAGGGACTAGCGGACGTCGGGATACGCAGTATTTT	CASSVGTSGRRDTQYF
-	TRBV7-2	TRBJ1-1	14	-	TGTGCCAGCAGCCGGACCCCCGGGGACACTGAAGCTTTCTTT	CASSRTPGDTEAFF
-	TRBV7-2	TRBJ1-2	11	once	TGTGCCAGCAGCGGGGACCGTGGCTACACCTTC	CASSGDRGYTF
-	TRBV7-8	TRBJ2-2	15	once	TGTGCCAGCAGCTCCCCAATTAAGGCGACCGGGGAGCTGTTTTTT	CASSSPIKATGELFF
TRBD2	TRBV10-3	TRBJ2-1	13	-	TGTGCCGTCGGGGGGAGCTCCTACAATGAGCAGTTCTTC	CAVGGSSYNEQFF
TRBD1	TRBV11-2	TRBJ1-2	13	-	TGTGCCAGCAGCCCTATACAGGGGCGAGGCTACACCTTC	CASSPIQGRGYTF
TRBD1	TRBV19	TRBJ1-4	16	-	TGTGCCAGTAGTCTCGTAAACCGGGACAGTAATGAAAAACTGTTTTTT	CASSLVNRDSNEKLFF
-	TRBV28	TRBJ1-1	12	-	TGTGCCAGCAGTTTGATGATAGGGGATGCTTTCTTT	CASSLMIGDAFF
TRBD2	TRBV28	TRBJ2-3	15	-	TGTGCCAGCAGCCCGGTGGGACTAGCGTCAGATACGCAGTATTTT	CASSPVGLASDTQYF
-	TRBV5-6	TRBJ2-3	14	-	TGTGCCAGCGACGAGGGAGAGGACACAGATACGCAGTATTTT	CASDEGEDTDTQYF
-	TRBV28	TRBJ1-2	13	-	TGTGCCAGCAGTTTCGGGGGTGTAGGGGGCTACACCTTC	CASSFGGVGGYTF
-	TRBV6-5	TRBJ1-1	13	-	TGTGCCAGCAGATATACAGCGAACACTGAAGCTTTCTTT	CASRYTANTEAFF
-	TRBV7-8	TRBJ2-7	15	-	TGTGCCAGCAGCACCCACGGAAAAGGACCCTACGAGCAGTACTTC	CASSTHGKGPYEQYF
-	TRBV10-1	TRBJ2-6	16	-	TGCGCCCTAGGCCGGTTTCTATTTGGAGGGGCCAACGTCCTGACTTTC	CALGRFLFGGANVLTF
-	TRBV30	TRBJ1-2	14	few	TGTGCCTCAGAAACGCCGGGGTCCGACTATGGCTACACCTTC	CASETPGSDYGYTF
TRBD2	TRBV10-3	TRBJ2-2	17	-	TGTGCCATCAGTGGGGGACTAGCGGGAGCGAACACCGGGGAGCTGTTTTTT	CAISGGLAGANTGELFF
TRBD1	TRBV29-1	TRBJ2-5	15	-	TGCAGCGTCGATAGGGGGACAGGGGACTTGGAGACCCAGTACTTC	CSVDRGTGDLETQYF
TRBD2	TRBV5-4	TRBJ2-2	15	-	TGTGCCAGCAGCTCGGGACTAGTGAACACCGGGGAGCTGTTTTTT	CASSSGLVNTGELFF
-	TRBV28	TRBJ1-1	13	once	TGTGCCAGCAGTTTATGGGCAGGGGTGGCAGCTTTCTTT	CASSLWAGVAAFF
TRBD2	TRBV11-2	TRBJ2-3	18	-	TGTGCCAGCAGCTTAGAGAGTATCCTAGCGGTGGAATTAGATACGCAGTATTTT	CASSLESILAVELDTQYF